Below, 23 T cell receptor beta chains from the same sample are listed, as sequenced in a study of response to subunit inactivated influenza vaccine. TCRdb fed the RT-PCR reads into MiXCR, producing one record per CDR3 protein. This sample has roughly 760,000 distinct CDR3 sequences, with 20% to 25% found just once. This specimen was PBMCs from blood, taken roughly 5 days after vaccination. These TCRs come from a man between 50 and 59 years old who received an inactivated influenza vaccine.

This sequence joins TRBV4-3 and TRBJ2-3; 7 bases agree with TRBD1. The CDR3 covers 15 residues. Germline V gives CDR1 LGHNA, CDR2 YSLEER. Trimming removed 0 bases from V and 6 bases from J; junction bases left unmatched: 6. CDR3 amino acids: CASSQENRGMDTQYF. The CDR3 bases are TGCGCCAGCAGCCAAGAAAACAGGGGTATGGATACGCAGTATTTT.

This chain's CDR3 is CSASGTGVTYEQYF. As DNA, the CDR3 is TGCAGTGCTTCCGGGACAGGGGTAACCTACGAGCAGTACTTC. The chain couples TRBV20-1 to TRBJ2-7; 10 bases agree with TRBD1. V lost 5 bases, J lost 2 bases, and 6 bases stayed unmatched. Germline V gene data show CDR1 as DFQATT and CDR2 as SNEGSKA (reference sequence). The CDR3 runs 14 residues.

This rearrangement joins TRBV15 to TRBJ2-2; 9 positions match TRBD2. Trimming at V came to 2 bases and at J to 4 bases, leaving 17 bases not matched to a gene. The germline CDR1 and CDR2 sequences are LNHNV and YYDKDF (reference sequence). This CDR3 has 20 residues. The CDR3 loop is CATSRYSGGLPWTLTGELFF. The CDR3 DNA sequence: TGTGCCACCAGCAGATATAGCGGGGGCCTTCCCTGGACCCTCACCGGGGAGCTGTTTTTT. Full variable domain (outside the CDR3, taken from reference TRBV15 and TRBJ2-2): DAMVIQNPRYQVTQFGKPVTLSCSQTLNHNVMYWYQQKSSQAPKLLFHYYDKDFNNEADTPDNFQSRRPNTSFCFLDIRSPGLGDTAMYLCATSRYSGGLPWTLTGELFFGEGSRLTVL.

The V gene is TRBV5-1, the J gene TRBJ2-2; 10 nucleotides agree with TRBD1. The CDR3 loop spans 14 amino acids. Looked up from germline, CDR1 is SGHRS and CDR2 is YFSETQ. Losses at the gene ends were 4 bases for V and 9 bases for J; bases not matched to a gene: 6. CDR3 sequence reads: CASSMTGGSRELFF. For the CDR3, the DNA is TGCGCCAGCAGCATGACAGGGGGCTCGAGGGAGCTGTTTTTT.

This clonotype was counted only a few times. This chain joins TRBV27 and TRBJ2-1; D not resolved. The CDR3 contains 14 residues. Germline V lookup: CDR1 MNHEY, CDR2 SMNVEV (reference sequence). V lost 2 bases and J 5 bases, leaving 10 bases between the germline ends. CDR3 bases: TGTGCCAGCAGTTTACCAGCGCCCCACAATGAGCAGTTCTTC. Translation: CASSLPAPHNEQFF.

V and J are TRBV20-1 and TRBJ2-3, with 10 bases identical to TRBD2. The germline CDR1 and CDR2 sequences are DFQATT and SNEGSKA (reference sequence). V lost 4 bases and J lost 4; bases outside the gene matches: 11. The CDR3 loop spans 16 amino acids. This CDR3 is CSANPSSGGAPDTQYF. CDR3 sequence (DNA): TGCAGTGCTAACCCCTCGAGCGGGGGGGCCCCAGATACGCAGTATTTT.

This clonotype showed up just a few times. The chain joins TRBV27 to TRBJ2-3, with D unclear. The length of the CDR3 is 14 residues. Germline-derived CDR1 and CDR2 are MNHEY and SMNVEV (reference sequence). V lost 2 bases and J 5 bases, leaving 11 bases between the germline ends. The CDR3 here is CASSLKTPRDTQYF. The CDR3 DNA sequence: TGTGCCAGCAGTTTAAAAACCCCCCGAGATACGCAGTATTTT.

The V call is TRBV2, the J call TRBJ2-5, with 8 bases identical to TRBD1. The length of the CDR3 is 15 residues. Germline CDR1 is SNHLY and CDR2 is FYNNEI. V lost 6 bases, J lost 1 base, and 7 bases stayed unmatched. In nucleotides, the CDR3 is TGTGCCAGCAGAGAGCGGACAGGGCCCCAAGAGACCCAGTACTTC. Translation: CASRERTGPQETQYF.

This clonotype was observed a few times. This sequence joins TRBV9 and TRBJ2-3, with no clear D. Germline-derived CDR1 and CDR2 are SGDLS and YYNGEE. V shed 4 bases and J shed 3 bases, with 15 bases lying between them. This CDR3 has 15 residues. CDR3 DNA sequence: TGTGCCAGCAGCCTGGGCAAGCCTCTAACAGATACGCAGTATTTT. Its protein is CASSLGKPLTDTQYF.

This chain uses TRBV5-6 with TRBJ2-5, with D hard to call. Trimming removed 0 bases from V and 1 base from J, with 13 bases in between. CDR1 is SGHDT, CDR2 YYEEEE, per germline. This CDR3 is built from 16 residues. The CDR3 DNA reads as TGTGCCAGCAGCTTGGTTATTGGCTTGGGCCAAGAGACCCAGTACTTC. Its protein product is CASSLVIGLGQETQYF.

The chain couples TRBV11-2 to TRBJ1-4, with D perhaps TRBD1 (5 bases). Germline CDR1 SGHAT, CDR2 FQNNGV. This CDR3 contains 15 residues. V shed 4 bases and J shed 4 bases, with 13 bases lying between them. Here the CDR3 DNA reads TGTGCCAGCAGCTCTAACAGGAAGGATAATGAAAAACTGTTTTTT. This gives the protein CASSSNRKDNEKLFF.

V and J are TRBV20-1 and TRBJ2-7; no clear D gene. CDR1 DFQATT and CDR2 SNEGSKA come from the germline V gene (reference sequence). This CDR3 spans 14 amino acids. Trimming stripped 0 bases from V and 3 bases from J, with 12 bases between. DNA for the CDR3: TGCAGTGCTAGAGATCTGTTTACAGACTACGAGCAGTACTTC. Translated, it gives CSARDLFTDYEQYF.

The chain links TRBV11-2 to TRBJ2-7, with D perhaps given as TRBD1 or TRBD2 (5 bases each). This CDR3 region has 19 residues. CDR1 and CDR2 (germline): SGHAT, FQNNGV. V gave up 0 bases and J gave up 11 bases, with 32 bases separating them. In DNA form, the CDR3 reads TGTGCCAGCAGCTTAGAAGGGTTGTCCACTCTTCGGGGCCCACCTCAAGAGTACTTC. Translated: CASSLEGLSTLRGPPQEYF.

This clonotype showed up just a few times. The rearrangement uses TRBV6-1 and TRBJ2-4; D call uncertain. CDR3 size: 16 residues. Per germline, CDR1 MNHNS and CDR2 SASEGT. The germline V and J ends were trimmed by 2 bases and 0 bases, with 11 bases remaining between them. This chain's CDR3 is CASSEYEALAKNIQYF. The CDR3 bases are TGTGCCAGCAGTGAATACGAGGCCCTAGCCAAAAACATTCAGTACTTC.

This clonotype was counted a few times. The J gene is TRBJ2-1, the V gene TRBV14; 10 bases match TRBD2. Germline values: CDR1 SGHDN, CDR2 FVKESK. V lost 2 bases to trimming and J lost 0 bases; unmatched junction nucleotides: 4. The CDR3 extends over 17 amino acids. The CDR3 region is CASSQRGLAVSYNEQFF. The CDR3 nucleotides read TGTGCCAGCAGCCAACGAGGACTAGCGGTCTCCTACAATGAGCAGTTCTTC.

The chain couples TRBV20-1 to TRBJ2-5, with 9 bases that match TRBD2. The germline V gene has CDR1 DFQATT and CDR2 SNEGSKA (reference sequence). Trimming at V came to 1 base and at J to 2 bases, leaving 14 bases not matched to a gene. The CDR3 sequence is 18 residues long. The CDR3, as DNA: TGCAGTGCTAGAGCCCACACTAGGGCTAGCGGGATACAAGAGACCCAGTACTTC. This encodes CSARAHTRASGIQETQYF.

To note about this clonotype: A read error is possible here, since a much larger clone lies one base away. Written as DNA, the CDR3 is TGTGCCAGCAGCCGGACAGGGGGGAACACTGGAGCTTTCTTT. This codes for CASSRTGGNTGAFF. The genes are TRBV7-9 and TRBJ1-1; TRBD1 matches 10 bases. Per germline, CDR1 SEHNR and CDR2 FQNEAQ (reference sequence). This CDR3 spans 14 amino acids.

This clonotype was detected many times. The chain is built from TRBV7-2 and TRBJ2-7, with D tentatively TRBD1 (5 bases). From germline, CDR1 is SGHTA and CDR2 FQGNSA. This CDR3 has 15 residues. V lost 2 bases, J lost 0 bases, and 11 bases lay in between. Here the CDR3 reads CASSLSRGSSYEQYF. For the CDR3, the DNA is TGTGCCAGCAGCTTATCTAGGGGAAGCTCCTACGAGCAGTACTTC.

This clonotype was recorded many times. This chain links TRBV20-1 with TRBJ1-1; no definite D call. The CDR3 totals 13 residues. V was trimmed by 3 bases and J by 0 bases, leaving 8 bases between them. Per germline, CDR1 DFQATT and CDR2 SNEGSKA (reference sequence). CDR3 coding DNA: TGCAGTGCTAGTGCAGGCCTGAACACTGAAGCTTTCTTT. Translating it yields CSASAGLNTEAFF.

This clonotype was detected only a few times. The rearrangement links TRBV20-1 to TRBJ2-2; D remains unclear. The CDR3 runs 14 residues. Germline V gene sequence: CDR1 DFQATT, CDR2 SNEGSKA (reference sequence). The germline V and J ends were trimmed by 2 bases and 4 bases, with 11 bases remaining between them. DNA of the CDR3: TGCAGTGCTAGACTCCGACAATTCACCGGGGAGCTGTTTTTT. Translation: CSARLRQFTGELFF.

In this sample, this clonotype turned up a few times. The chain couples TRBV24-1 to TRBJ2-5, with TRBD1 identical over 7 bases. Per germline, CDR1 KGHDR and CDR2 SFDVKD. The CDR3 covers 15 residues. V dropped 3 bases and J dropped 1; count of bases not matched to a gene: 4. This CDR3 is CATSDKDRFQETQYF. CDR3 DNA: TGTGCCACCAGTGATAAGGACAGGTTCCAAGAGACCCAGTACTTC.

This clonotype was seen more than once but under ten times. This chain links TRBV6-2 or TRBV6-3 with TRBJ1-5; D remains ambiguous. Germline-derived CDR1 and CDR2 are MNHEY and SVGEGT. The V and J ends lost 7 bases and 4 bases respectively, with 17 bases between them. The CDR3 loop spans 15 amino acids. CDR3 region: CASKDWSRENQPQHF. The CDR3 coding sequence is TGTGCCAGCAAAGATTGGTCCAGAGAAAATCAGCCCCAGCATTTT.

The chain employs TRBV6-2 or TRBV6-3 and TRBJ2-1; tentatively, D is TRBD1 or TRBD2 (5 bases each). CDR3 size: 14 residues. Germline values: CDR1 MNHEY, CDR2 SVGEGT. With 2 bases removed from V and 12 bases from J, the gap between germline ends came to 17 bases. DNA of the CDR3: TGTGCCAGCAGTTACCCCTCCGGGGCTTGGTGGCAGTTCTTC. Protein: CASSYPSGAWWQFF.